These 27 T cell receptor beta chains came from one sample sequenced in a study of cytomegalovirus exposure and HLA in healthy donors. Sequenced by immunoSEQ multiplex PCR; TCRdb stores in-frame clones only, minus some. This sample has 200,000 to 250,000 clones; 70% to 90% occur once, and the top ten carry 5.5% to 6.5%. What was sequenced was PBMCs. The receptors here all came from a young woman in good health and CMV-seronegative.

CDR3 DNA: TGCGCCAGCAGCTTGGTCGTAGGACAGGAGGTGGATACGCAGTATTTT. Amino acids: CASSLVVGQEVDTQYF. This rearrangement joins TRBV5-1 to TRBJ2-3; 7 bases line up with TRBD1. Germline trimming cut 0 bases from V and 6 bases from J; bases unmatched to any gene: 10. This CDR3 has 16 amino acids. Germline V CDR1 and CDR2: SGHRS, YFSETQ. Combining the CDR3 with reference TRBV5-1 and TRBJ2-3 gives the whole variable domain KAGVTQTPRYLIKTRGQQVTLSCSPISGHRSVSWYQQTPGQGLQFLFEYFSETQRNKGNFPGRFSGRQFSNSRSEMNVSTLELGDSALYLCASSLVVGQEVDTQYFGPGTRLTVL.

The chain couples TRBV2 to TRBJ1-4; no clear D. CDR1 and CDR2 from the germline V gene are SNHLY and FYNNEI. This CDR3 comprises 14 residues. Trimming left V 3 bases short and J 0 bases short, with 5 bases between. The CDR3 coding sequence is TGTGCCAGCAGTGACACTCCAACTAATGAAAAACTGTTTTTT. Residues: CASSDTPTNEKLFF.

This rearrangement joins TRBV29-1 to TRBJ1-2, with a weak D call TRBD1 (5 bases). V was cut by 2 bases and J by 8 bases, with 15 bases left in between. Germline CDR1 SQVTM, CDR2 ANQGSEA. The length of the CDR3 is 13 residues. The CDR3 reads CSVERAGESGYTF. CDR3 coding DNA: TGCAGCGTTGAACGGGCGGGGGAATCCGGCTACACCTTC.

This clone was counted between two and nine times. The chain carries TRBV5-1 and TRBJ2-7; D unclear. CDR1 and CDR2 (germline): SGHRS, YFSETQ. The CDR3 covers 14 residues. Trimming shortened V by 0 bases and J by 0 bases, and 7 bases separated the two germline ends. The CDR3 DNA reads TGCGCCAGCAGCTTGGAAGGGTACTCCTACGAGCAGTACTTC. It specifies CASSLEGYSYEQYF.

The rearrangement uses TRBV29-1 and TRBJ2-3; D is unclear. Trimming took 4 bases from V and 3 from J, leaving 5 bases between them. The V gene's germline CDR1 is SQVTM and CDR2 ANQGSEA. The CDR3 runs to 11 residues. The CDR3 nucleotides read TGCAGCGTTGGGGGTACAGATACGCAGTATTTT. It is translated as CSVGGTDTQYF.

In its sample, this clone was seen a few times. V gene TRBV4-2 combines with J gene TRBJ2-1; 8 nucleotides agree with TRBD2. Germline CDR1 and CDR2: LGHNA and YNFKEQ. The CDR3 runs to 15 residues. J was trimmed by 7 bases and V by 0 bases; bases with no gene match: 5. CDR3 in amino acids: CASSQDSGGGNEQFF. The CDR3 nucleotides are TGTGCCAGCAGCCAAGATAGTGGCGGGGGGAATGAGCAGTTCTTC.

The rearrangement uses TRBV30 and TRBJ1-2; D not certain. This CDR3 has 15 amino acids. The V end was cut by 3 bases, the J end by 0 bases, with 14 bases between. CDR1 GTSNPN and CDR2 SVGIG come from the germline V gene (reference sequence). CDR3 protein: CAWSQKISANYGYTF. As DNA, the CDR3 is TGTGCCTGGAGCCAAAAGATTTCAGCTAACTATGGCTACACCTTC.

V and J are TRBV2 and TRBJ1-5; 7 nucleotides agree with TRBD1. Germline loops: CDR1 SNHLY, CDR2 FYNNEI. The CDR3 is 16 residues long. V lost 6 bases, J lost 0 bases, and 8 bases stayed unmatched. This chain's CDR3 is CASSSDRDYSNQPQHF. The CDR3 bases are TGTGCCAGCAGCAGCGACAGGGACTATAGCAATCAGCCCCAGCATTTT.

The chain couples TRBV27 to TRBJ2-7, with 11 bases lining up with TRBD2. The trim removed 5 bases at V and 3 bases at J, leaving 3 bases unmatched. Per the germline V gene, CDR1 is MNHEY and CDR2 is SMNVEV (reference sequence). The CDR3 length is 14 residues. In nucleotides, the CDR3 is TGTGCCAGCAGTCCGACTAGCGGGAACTACGAGCAGTACTTC. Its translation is CASSPTSGNYEQYF.

CDR3 DNA: TGTGCCAGCAGCGTAGGGACTAGCGGCACAGATACGCAGTATTTT. Translated, it gives CASSVGTSGTDTQYF. This rearrangement joins TRBV9 to TRBJ2-3; 9 positions agree with TRBD2. The V gene's germline CDR1 is SGDLS and CDR2 YYNGEE. The CDR3 runs 15 residues. V trimming: 0 bases; J trimming: 1 base; junction bases outside the gene matches: 0.

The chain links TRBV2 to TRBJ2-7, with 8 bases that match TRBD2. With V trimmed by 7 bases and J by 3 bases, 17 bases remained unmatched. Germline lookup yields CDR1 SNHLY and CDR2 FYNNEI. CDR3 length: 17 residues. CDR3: CASKGRGGTTSDYEQYF. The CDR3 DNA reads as TGTGCCAGCAAGGGTCGGGGGGGTACTACATCGGACTACGAGCAGTACTTC.

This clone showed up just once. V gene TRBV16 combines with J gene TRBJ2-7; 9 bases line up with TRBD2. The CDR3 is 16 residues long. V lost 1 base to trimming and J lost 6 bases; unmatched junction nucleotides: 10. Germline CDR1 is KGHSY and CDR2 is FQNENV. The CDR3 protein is CASSQWGRSGRREQYF. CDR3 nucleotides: TGTGCCAGCAGCCAATGGGGGAGGAGCGGGAGGCGCGAGCAGTACTTC.

The CDR3 loop reads CAWEIRGTEAFF. As DNA, the CDR3 is TGTGCCTGGGAAATTCGGGGCACTGAAGCTTTCTTT. The chain uses TRBV30 and TRBJ1-1; D call uncertain. CDR1 GTSNPN and CDR2 SVGIG come from the germline V gene (reference sequence). V lost 5 bases to trimming and J lost 4 bases, with 11 bases between them. The CDR3 contains 12 residues.

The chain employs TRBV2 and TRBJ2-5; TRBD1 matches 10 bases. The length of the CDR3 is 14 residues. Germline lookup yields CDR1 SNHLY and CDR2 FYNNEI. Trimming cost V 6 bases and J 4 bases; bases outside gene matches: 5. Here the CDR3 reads CASRMTGGGETQYF. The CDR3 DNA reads TGTGCCAGCAGAATGACAGGGGGCGGAGAGACCCAGTACTTC.

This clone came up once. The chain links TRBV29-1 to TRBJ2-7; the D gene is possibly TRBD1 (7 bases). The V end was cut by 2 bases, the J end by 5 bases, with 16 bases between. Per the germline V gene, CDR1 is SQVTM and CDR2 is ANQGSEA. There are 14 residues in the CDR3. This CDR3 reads CSVESGRGVNEQYF. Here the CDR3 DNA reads TGCAGCGTTGAATCGGGCAGGGGGGTCAACGAGCAGTACTTC.

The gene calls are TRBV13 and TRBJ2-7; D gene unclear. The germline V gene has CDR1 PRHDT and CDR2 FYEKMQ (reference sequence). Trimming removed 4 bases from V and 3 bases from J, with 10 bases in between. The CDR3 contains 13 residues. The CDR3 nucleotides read TGTGCCAGCAGCTCCCCCTTGGGCTACGAGCAGTACTTC. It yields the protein CASSSPLGYEQYF.

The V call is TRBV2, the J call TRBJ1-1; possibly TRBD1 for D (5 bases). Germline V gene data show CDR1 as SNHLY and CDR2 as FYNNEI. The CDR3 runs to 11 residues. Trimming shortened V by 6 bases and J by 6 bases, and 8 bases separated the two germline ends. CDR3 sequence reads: CASRRGAEAFF. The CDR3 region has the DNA TGTGCCAGCAGGCGGGGGGCTGAAGCTTTCTTT.

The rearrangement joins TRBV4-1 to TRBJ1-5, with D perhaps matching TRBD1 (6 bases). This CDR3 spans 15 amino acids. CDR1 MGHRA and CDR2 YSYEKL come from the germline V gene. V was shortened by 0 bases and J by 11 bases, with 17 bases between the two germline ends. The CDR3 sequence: CASSQEPGTWEAQHF. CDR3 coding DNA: TGCGCCAGCAGCCAAGAGCCGGGGACATGGGAGGCCCAGCATTTT.

The CDR3 bases are TGTGCCAGCAGCTTGGCAAGGGGGCAAGCTTTCTTT. It encodes CASSLARGQAFF. The J gene is TRBJ1-1, the V gene TRBV5-6, with 7 bases fitting TRBD1. Germline CDR1 and CDR2: SGHDT and YYEEEE. The V gene end was trimmed by 0 bases and the J gene end by 9 bases; junction bases not matched to a gene: 2. The CDR3 totals 12 residues.

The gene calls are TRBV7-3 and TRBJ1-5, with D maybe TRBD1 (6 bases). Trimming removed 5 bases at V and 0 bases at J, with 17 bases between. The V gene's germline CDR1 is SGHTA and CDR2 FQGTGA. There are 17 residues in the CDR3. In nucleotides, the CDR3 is TGTGCCAGCAGCCCAGGGACAACCGGTCATAGCAATCAGCCCCAGCATTTT. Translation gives CASSPGTTGHSNQPQHF.

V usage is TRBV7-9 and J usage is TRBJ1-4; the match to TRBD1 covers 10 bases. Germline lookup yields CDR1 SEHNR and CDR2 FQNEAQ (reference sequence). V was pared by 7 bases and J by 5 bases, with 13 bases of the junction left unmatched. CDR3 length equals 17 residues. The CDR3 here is CASTPDTGTGANEKLFF. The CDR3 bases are TGTGCCAGCACTCCCGATACCGGGACAGGGGCGAATGAAAAACTGTTTTTT.

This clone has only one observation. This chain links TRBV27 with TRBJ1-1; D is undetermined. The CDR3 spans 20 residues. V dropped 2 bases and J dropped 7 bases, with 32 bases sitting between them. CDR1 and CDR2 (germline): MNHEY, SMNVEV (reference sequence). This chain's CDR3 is CASSLELPFRLWGEVLEAFF. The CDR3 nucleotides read TGTGCCAGCAGTTTAGAGTTACCCTTTCGATTGTGGGGTGAGGTTCTTGAAGCTTTCTTT.

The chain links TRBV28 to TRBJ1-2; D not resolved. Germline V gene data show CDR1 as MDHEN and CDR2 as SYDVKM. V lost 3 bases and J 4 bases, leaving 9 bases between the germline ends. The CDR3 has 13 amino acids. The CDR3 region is CASSFGDTYGYTF. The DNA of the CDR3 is TGTGCCAGCAGTTTTGGAGACACCTATGGCTACACCTTC.

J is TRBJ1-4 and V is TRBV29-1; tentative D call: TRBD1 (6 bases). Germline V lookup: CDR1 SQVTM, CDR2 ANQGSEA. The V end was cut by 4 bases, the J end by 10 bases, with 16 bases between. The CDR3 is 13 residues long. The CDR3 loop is CSVVEGGIGKLFF. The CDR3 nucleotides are TGCAGCGTTGTAGAGGGGGGAATAGGAAAACTGTTTTTT.

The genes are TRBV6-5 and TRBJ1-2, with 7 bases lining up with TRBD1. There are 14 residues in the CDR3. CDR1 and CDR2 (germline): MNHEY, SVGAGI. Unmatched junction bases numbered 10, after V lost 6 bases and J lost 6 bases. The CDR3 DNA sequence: TGTGCCAGCAGACAAGGACAGGCCCTTGATGGCTACACCTTC. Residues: CASRQGQALDGYTF.

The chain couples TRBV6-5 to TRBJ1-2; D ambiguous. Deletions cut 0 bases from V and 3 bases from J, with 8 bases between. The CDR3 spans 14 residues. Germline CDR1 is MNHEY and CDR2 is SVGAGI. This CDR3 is CASSYSIGDYGYTF. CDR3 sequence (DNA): TGTGCCAGCAGTTACTCGATAGGAGACTATGGCTACACCTTC.

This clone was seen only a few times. In DNA form, the CDR3 reads TGCAGTGCTAGAGGCAGGCCTGGCTACACCTTC. This translates into CSARGRPGYTF. The chain recombines TRBV20-1 with TRBJ1-2; D call uncertain. CDR3 length equals 11 residues. Germline V gene sequence: CDR1 DFQATT, CDR2 SNEGSKA (reference sequence). Trimming took off 1 base at V and 7 bases at J, with 7 bases between the two ends.